This T cell receptor (beta chain) was found in a study of T cell responses to AZD1222 COVID-19 vaccine. Libraries were prepared by immunoSEQ multiplex PCR; TCRdb keeps only in-frame clonotypes and omits some of them. In the table there are fewer than 130,000 clones, roughly four fifths of which are singletons. The CDR3 has 16 amino acids. Germline V lookup: CDR1 SGDLS, CDR2 YYNGEE. The V and J ends lost 4 bases and 2 bases, in that order; junction bases with no gene match: 6. The sample in question was peripheral blood, obtained on day 0 of AZD1222 vaccination. This chain links TRBV9 with TRBJ2-6, with 7 bases fitting TRBD2. This TCR was recovered from an adult in good health. The CDR3 protein is CASSRRGGAGANVLTF. The CDR3 bases are TGTGCCAGCAGCCGTAGGGGAGGGGCTGGGGCCAACGTCCTGACTTTC.